The present TCR beta chain was sequenced within a study of cytomegalovirus exposure and HLA in healthy donors. CDR1 is KGHSH and CDR2 is LQKENI in the germline V gene. The junction had 1 base not matched to a gene; V was cut back by 3 bases and J by 3 bases. The CDR3 is 14 amino acids. Whole-study findings and limits: Common viral pathogens were later found to be apparently linked to several of the most significant clusters. A previous analysis found most TCR beta V segments productive roughly 87% or roughly 30% of the time. Near-uniform donor sequencing depth was presumed by presence/absence analyses.

For this clone: Its antigen is not identified.

The study ran its PCR with 60 Vbeta and 13 Jbeta primers. Sequencing used immunoSEQ multiplex PCR; TCRdb keeps in-frame clones, though not all of them. This sample yields about 83,000 clones, of which 75% to 85% are seen a single time; around 2% belongs to the top ten. The chain has TRBV18 and TRBJ2-5, with 10 bases lining up with TRBD1. The source material was PBMCs. This clonotype originated in a woman aged 25 to 39 in good health and CMV-seronegative. The CDR3 coding sequence is TGTGCCAGCTCACCCGGACAGGGGGAAGAGACCCAGTACTTC. It translates to CASSPGQGEETQYF.